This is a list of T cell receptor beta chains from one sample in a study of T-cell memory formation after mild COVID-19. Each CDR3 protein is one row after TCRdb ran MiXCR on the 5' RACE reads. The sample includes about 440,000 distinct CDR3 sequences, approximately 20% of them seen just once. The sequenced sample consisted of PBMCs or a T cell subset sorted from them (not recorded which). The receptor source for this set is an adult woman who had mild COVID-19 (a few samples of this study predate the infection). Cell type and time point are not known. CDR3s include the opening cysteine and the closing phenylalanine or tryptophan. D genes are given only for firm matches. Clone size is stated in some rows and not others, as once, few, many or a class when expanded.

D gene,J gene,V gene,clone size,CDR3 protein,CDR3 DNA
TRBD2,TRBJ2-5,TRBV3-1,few,CASSQGLATETQYF,TGTGCCAGCAGCCAAGGACTAGCTACGGAGACCCAGTACTTC
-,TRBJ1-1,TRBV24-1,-,CATSDQGSEAFF,TGTGCCACCAGTGATCAGGGTTCGGAAGCTTTCTTT
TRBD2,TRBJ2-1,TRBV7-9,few,CASSRSGTYNEQFF,TGTGCCAGCAGCCGTAGCGGGACCTACAATGAGCAGTTCTTC
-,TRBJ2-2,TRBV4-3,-,CASSQGGGAGELFF,TGCGCCAGCAGCCAGGGAGGAGGGGCCGGGGAGCTGTTTTTT
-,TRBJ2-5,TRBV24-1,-,CTSKETQYF,TGTACCTCCAAAGAGACCCAGTACTTC
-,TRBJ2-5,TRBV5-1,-,CASSPTEGWGETQYF,TGCGCCAGCAGCCCCACCGAGGGATGGGGAGAGACCCAGTACTTC
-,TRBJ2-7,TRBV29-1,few,CSVVGQTYEQYF,TGCAGCGTTGTAGGGCAGACCTACGAGCAGTACTTC
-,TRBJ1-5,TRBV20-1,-,CSAASRYEINQPQHF,TGCAGTGCCGCCTCACGCTACGAGATCAATCAGCCCCAGCATTTT
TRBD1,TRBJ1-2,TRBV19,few,CASTGTAGDRGYGYTF,TGTGCCAGTACCGGGACAGCGGGGGACCGGGGCTATGGCTACACCTTC
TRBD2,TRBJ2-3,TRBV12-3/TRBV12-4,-,CASLGGATDTQYF,TGTGCCAGCCTGGGAGGGGCCACAGATACGCAGTATTTT
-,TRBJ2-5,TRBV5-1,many,CASSLVGETQYF,TGCGCCAGCAGCTTGGTGGGAGAGACCCAGTACTTC
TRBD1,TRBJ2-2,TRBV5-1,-,CASRDSAANTGELFF,TGCGCCAGCCGGGACAGCGCCGCGAACACCGGGGAGCTGTTTTTT
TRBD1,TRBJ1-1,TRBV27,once,CASSTGQGVIGTEAFF,TGTGCCAGCAGTACAGGACAGGGTGTTATAGGAACTGAAGCTTTCTTT
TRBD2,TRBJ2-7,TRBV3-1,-,CASSQVSAGRLYEQYF,TGTGCCAGCAGCCAAGTTTCAGCGGGACGGCTGTACGAGCAGTACTTC
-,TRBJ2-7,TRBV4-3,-,CASSQDPGRWVGEQYF,TGCGCCAGCAGCCAAGATCCGGGGAGATGGGTGGGCGAGCAGTACTTC
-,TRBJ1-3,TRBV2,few,CASSETTYSGNTIYF,TGTGCCAGCAGTGAGACGACCTACTCTGGAAACACCATATATTTT
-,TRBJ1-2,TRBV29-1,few,CSVLQDLNYGYTF,TGCAGCGTTTTGCAGGACCTTAACTATGGCTACACCTTC
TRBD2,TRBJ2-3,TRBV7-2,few,CASSLGRGGLTDTQYF,TGTGCCAGCAGCTTAGGCCGGGGGGGCCTCACAGATACGCAGTATTTT
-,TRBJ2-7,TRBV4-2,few,CASSQEGSYEQYF,TGTGCCAGCAGCCAAGAAGGATCCTACGAGCAGTACTTC
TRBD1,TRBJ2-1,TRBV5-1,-,CASSLTGDSGEQFF,TGCGCCAGCAGCCTGACAGGGGATTCGGGTGAGCAGTTCTTC
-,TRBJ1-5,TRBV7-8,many,CASSLGTASNQPQHF,TGTGCCAGCAGCTTAGGGACAGCGAGCAATCAGCCCCAGCATTTT
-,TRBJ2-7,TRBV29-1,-,CSVGQSVYEQYF,TGCAGCGTCGGACAGAGCGTCTACGAGCAGTACTTC
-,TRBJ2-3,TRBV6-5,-,CASKMGHPDTQYF,TGTGCCAGCAAAATGGGGCACCCAGATACGCAGTATTTT
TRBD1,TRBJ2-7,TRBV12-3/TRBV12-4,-,CASSPHRGLYGGPYEQYF,TGTGCCAGCAGTCCACACAGGGGGCTCTACGGCGGGCCCTACGAGCAGTACTTC
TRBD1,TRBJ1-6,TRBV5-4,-,CASSNRDSIPHF,TGTGCCAGCAGTAACCGGGACAGCATCCCCCACTTT
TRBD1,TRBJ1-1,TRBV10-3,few,CAISTQGAGNTEAFF,TGTGCCATCAGTACCCAGGGGGCGGGGAACACTGAAGCTTTCTTT
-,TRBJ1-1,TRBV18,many,CASSPRQGSNTEAFF,TGTGCCAGCTCACCCAGACAAGGTTCGAACACTGAAGCTTTCTTT
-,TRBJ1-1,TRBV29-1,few,CSARSGTEAFF,TGCAGCGCGCGTTCCGGGACAGAAGCTTTCTTT
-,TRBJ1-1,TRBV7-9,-,CASSLARGSTEAFF,TGTGCCAGCAGCTTAGCGCGGGGCAGCACTGAAGCTTTCTTT
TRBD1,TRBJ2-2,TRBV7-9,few,CASSSGTGTGIYGELFF,TGTGCCAGCAGCTCCGGGACCGGGACAGGGATCTACGGGGAGCTGTTTTTT
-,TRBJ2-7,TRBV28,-,CASEGQFHSGGAF,TGTGCCAGCGAAGGACAGTTCCATTCGGGTGGAGCCTTC
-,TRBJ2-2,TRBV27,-,CASSLIAGLALRAGELFF,TGTGCCAGCAGTTTAATCGCTGGGCTAGCGTTACGGGCCGGGGAGCTGTTTTTT
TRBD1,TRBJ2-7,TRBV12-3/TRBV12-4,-,CASGEQGSYEQYF,TGTGCCAGCGGAGAACAGGGGTCCTACGAGCAGTACTTC
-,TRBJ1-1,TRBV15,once,CATSREGGRAEAFF,TGTGCCACCAGCAGAGAAGGGGGTCGGGCTGAAGCTTTCTTT
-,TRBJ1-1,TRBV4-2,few,CASSRVQGSDTEAFF,TGTGCCAGCAGCCGAGTACAGGGATCGGACACTGAAGCTTTCTTT
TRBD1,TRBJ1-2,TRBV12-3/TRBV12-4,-,CASSEGRGDYGYTF,TGTGCCAGCAGTGAGGGCAGGGGGGACTATGGCTACACCTTC
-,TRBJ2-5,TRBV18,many,CASSPSLGETQYF,TGTGCCAGCTCACCTTCCCTCGGCGAGACCCAGTACTTC
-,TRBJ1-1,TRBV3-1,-,CASSQGEPGAAFF,TGTGCCAGCAGCCAAGGGGAGCCCGGCGCGGCTTTCTTT
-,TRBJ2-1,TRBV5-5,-,CASSRYGTLDYNEQFF,TGTGCCAGCAGCCGGTACGGGACTTTGGATTACAATGAGCAGTTCTTC
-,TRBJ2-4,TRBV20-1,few,CSAAGPGQYF,TGCAGTGCTGCGGGCCCTGGGCAATACTTC
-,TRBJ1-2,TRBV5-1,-,CASSLGYNYGYTF,TGCGCCAGCAGCCTAGGGTACAACTATGGCTACACCTTC
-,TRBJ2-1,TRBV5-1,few,CASSLALDEQFF,TGCGCCAGCAGCTTGGCGTTAGATGAGCAGTTCTTC
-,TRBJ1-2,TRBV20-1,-,CSVGYGYTF,TGCAGTGTGGGCTATGGCTACACCTTC
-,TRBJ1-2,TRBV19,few,CASSIGTGNADGYTF,TGTGCCAGTAGTATAGGAACAGGGAATGCTGATGGCTACACCTTC
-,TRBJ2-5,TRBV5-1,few,CASSLDPNQETQYF,TGCGCCAGCAGCTTGGACCCAAATCAAGAGACCCAGTACTTC
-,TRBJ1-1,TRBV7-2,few,CASSVMDGGLEAFF,TGTGCCAGCAGCGTAATGGACGGAGGCCTTGAAGCTTTCTTT
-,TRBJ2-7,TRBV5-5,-,CASSVLSYEQYF,TGTGCCAGCAGTGTCCTCTCCTACGAGCAGTACTTC
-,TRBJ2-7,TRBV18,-,CASSPFQGGSYEQYF,TGTGCCAGCTCACCATTCCAGGGGGGCTCCTACGAGCAGTACTTC
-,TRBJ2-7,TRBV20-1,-,CSASPGFLYEQYF,TGCAGTGCTAGCCCAGGGTTCCTCTACGAGCAGTACTTC
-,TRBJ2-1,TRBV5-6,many,CASSLRGGSYNEQFF,TGTGCCAGCAGCTTAAGGGGAGGATCCTACAATGAGCAGTTCTTC
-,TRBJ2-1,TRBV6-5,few,CASQRQPYNEQFF,TGTGCCTCCCAGCGGCAGCCCTACAATGAGCAGTTCTTC
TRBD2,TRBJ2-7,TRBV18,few,CASSPLPGTSVYEQYF,TGTGCCAGCTCACCCTTACCCGGGACTAGTGTCTACGAGCAGTACTTC
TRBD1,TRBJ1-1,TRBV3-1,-,CASSRRQGFTEAFF,TGTGCCAGCAGCCGAAGACAGGGGTTCACTGAAGCTTTCTTT